This TCR beta chain appears in the sequencing data of a study of T cell repertoires in cytomegalovirus infection (dated by TCRdb to about 2019). Regarding the complete study: Recently identified HLA-C-restricted CMV epitopes, whose presentation resists viral immunomodulation, were targeted by peptide stimulations together with well-studied HLA-B-restricted epitopes. Donor HLA type was relevant to the analysis, as public TCR beta signatures indicated carriage of CMV infection together with the matching HLA type.

The sample's treatment or condition label, decoded: in vitro stimulation with specific CMV peptide epitopes to enrich CMV-specific T cells. Details on this clonotype: Its antigen has not been determined. The input lacks base qualities; no much larger clone sits a single base away.

The junction carries 7 bases between V and J, which are trimmed by 1 base and 1 base respectively. CDR1 MNHNS and CDR2 SASEGT are derived from the germline V gene. The CDR3 numbers 14 residues from cysteine through phenylalanine. Of all the DNA, just the CDR3 is kept, 42 bases in frame from base 1. The sample was run on an Illumina HiSeq 1500. TCRdb's own reprocessing of the public reads used fastp at Q25 and MiXCR and kept productive beta chains. Every distinct CDR3 protein forms one entry, paired with its most common genes and DNA. The sample table holds approximately 110,000 distinct CDR3 sequences, of which about 32% were seen once. The ten largest clonotypes hold under 65% of the sample. Overall study outcomes, separate from this receptor: Cumulative frequency of public TCR beta family members discriminated carriers of CMV infection plus the relevant HLA type in this cohort and an independent 352-donor cohort. In the ex vivo response, HLA-C-restricted CMV-specific TCR beta clonotypes were dominant, and in two of eight donors the single most frequent clonotype came from this HLA-C-restricted group.

The chain was built from TRBV6-1 and TRBJ1-1, with TRBD1 tentatively as D gene (5 bases match). The starting material was CD8+ T cells from cultured PBMCs, obtained from culture after CMV antigen stimulation. This TCR came from a human donor in good health (CMV status not recorded). Some clones in this sample may be carry-over from other donors' samples. The bases are TGTGCCAGCAGTGAAGGGCAGGGGAACACTGAAGCTTTCTTT. The resulting protein is CASSEGQGNTEAFF.